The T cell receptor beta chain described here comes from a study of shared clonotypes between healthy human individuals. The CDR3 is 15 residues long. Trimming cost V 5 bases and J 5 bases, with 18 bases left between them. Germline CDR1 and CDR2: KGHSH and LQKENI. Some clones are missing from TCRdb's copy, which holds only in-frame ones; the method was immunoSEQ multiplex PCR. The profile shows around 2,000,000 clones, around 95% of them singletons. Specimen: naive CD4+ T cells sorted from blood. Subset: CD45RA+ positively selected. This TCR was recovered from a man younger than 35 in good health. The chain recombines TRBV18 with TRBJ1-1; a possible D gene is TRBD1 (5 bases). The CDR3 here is CASSANFGTRTEAFF. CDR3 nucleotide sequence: TGTGCCAGCTCAGCCAATTTCGGGACCCGAACTGAAGCTTTCTTT.